These 7 T cell receptor beta chains share one sample of origin, sequenced in a study of Ad26.COV2.S vaccination and SARS-CoV-2 variants. This table comes from immunoSEQ multiplex PCR, and its TCRdb copy is limited to in-frame clones, with some not included. The sample includes around 340,000 clones, roughly 90% of them seen just once. Treatment indicated: around 19 received Ad26.COV2.S at low or high dose, single or two shots; about five received placebo; per-sample allocation not given. After the first vaccine or placebo injection, samples were drawn on day 63. Here the sequenced sample was peripheral blood, taken in a trial of Ad26.COV2.S vaccine versus placebo. All receptors derive from a person between 18 and 65 years old who received the Ad26.COV2.S COVID-19 vaccine or a placebo.

The V and J genes are TRBV7-9 and TRBJ2-7; D perhaps matches TRBD1 (6 bases). Per the germline V gene, CDR1 is SEHNR and CDR2 is FQNEAQ (reference sequence). Trimming stripped 2 bases from V and 5 bases from J, with 13 bases between. CDR3 size: 14 residues. This chain's CDR3 is CASSLQGMMNEQYF. CDR3 coding DNA: TGTGCCAGCAGCTTACAGGGGATGATGAACGAGCAGTACTTC.

The genes are TRBV12-3 or TRBV12-4 and TRBJ1-2; possibly TRBD1 for D (6 bases). The CDR3 runs to 13 residues. V lost 7 bases and J lost 7, with 16 bases in between. CDR3 coding DNA: TGTGCCAGCACTACGGGGGCGCAAGTTGGCTACACCTTC. The encoded protein is CASTTGAQVGYTF.

The V call is TRBV19, the J call TRBJ1-2; the D is unclear. The CDR3 has 14 amino acids. CDR1 and CDR2 from the germline V gene are LNHDA and SQIVND (reference sequence). The V end lost 5 bases, the J end lost 3 bases, and 13 bases lay between the germline ends. CDR3 protein: CASSEQLRDYGYTF. The CDR3 nucleotides read TGTGCCAGTAGTGAACAGTTACGGGACTATGGCTACACCTTC.

V and J are TRBV5-1 and TRBJ2-1; TRBD2 aligns across 9 bases. This CDR3 is built from 17 residues. Germline V gene data show CDR1 as SGHRS and CDR2 as YFSETQ. Unmatched junction bases numbered 12, after V lost 3 bases and J lost 5 bases. The DNA for the CDR3 is TGCGCCAGCAGCTGGGGGGCGACTAGCGGCCAAAACAATGAGCAGTTCTTC. This sequence encodes CASSWGATSGQNNEQFF.

This chain uses TRBV28 with TRBJ1-3; no definite D call. The CDR3 contains 17 residues. Germline loops: CDR1 MDHEN, CDR2 SYDVKM. Trimming removed 2 bases from V and 0 bases from J, with 14 bases in between. The CDR3, as DNA: TGTGCCAGCAGTTTAGATAGTGGCGGAAGCTCTGGAAACACCATATATTTT. This encodes CASSLDSGGSSGNTIYF.

The V gene is TRBV5-1, the J gene TRBJ2-3; possible D gene TRBD1, 6 bases. The CDR3 spans 15 residues. Germline V gene data show CDR1 as SGHRS and CDR2 as YFSETQ. The germline V and J ends were trimmed by 2 bases and 6 bases, with 16 bases remaining between them. CDR3 DNA: TGCGCCAGCAGCTTCGGGGCAGGGCAGGGGGATACGCAGTATTTT. This encodes CASSFGAGQGDTQYF.

The genes are TRBV4-3 and TRBJ1-1, with TRBD1 identical over 9 bases. V shed 1 base, J shed 7 bases, and the junction held 1 base outside the gene matches. The V gene's germline CDR1 is LGHNA and CDR2 YSLEER. The CDR3 covers 13 residues. CDR3 loop: CASSQGTGDEAFF. The CDR3, as DNA: TGCGCCAGCAGCCAAGGGACAGGGGATGAAGCTTTCTTT.